Listed below are T cell receptor beta chains from one sample, sequenced in a study of blood T cells in healthy people across ages. TCRdb passed the 5' RACE reads through MiXCR, listing each CDR3 protein once. This sample has 800,000 to 900,000 distinct CDR3 sequences, with around 62% found just once. Material: blood. The receptor set was obtained from a man aged 25-40 years in good health. Both conserved end residues are part of each CDR3. D genes are given only for firm matches. A clone size is listed for some rows: how often the clone was seen (once, few, many), or a class if it is expanded.

V gene,clone size,D gene,J gene,CDR3 DNA,CDR3 protein
TRBV10-3,.,TRBD1,TRBJ2-7,TGTGCCATCAGTGAGTCCGCGACAGGGGCCCACGAGCAGTACTTC,CAISESATGAHEQYF
TRBV6-1,.,.,TRBJ2-3,TGTGCCAGCATTCAAAGGTCCCCCCCAGATACGCAGTATTTT,CASIQRSPPDTQYF
TRBV3-1,.,.,TRBJ2-5,TGTGCCAGCAGCCAAGATGGGGGACCTCCTTTAAAGCAGTACTTC,CASSQDGGPPLKQYF
TRBV5-1,.,.,TRBJ2-7,TGCGCCAGCAGCCTAGAAGGACACCGGGGAGGCTACGAGCAGTACTTC,CASSLEGHRGGYEQYF
TRBV5-1,.,.,TRBJ1-2,TGCGCCAGCAGCCTAGGGCAGGCATCCTATGGCTACACCTTC,CASSLGQASYGYTF
TRBV12-3/TRBV12-4,.,TRBD1,TRBJ1-2,TGTGCCAGCAGCGACTGGACAGGGCCTAGCTACACCTTC,CASSDWTGPSYTF
TRBV4-2,.,.,TRBJ2-5,TGTGCCAGCAGCCAAGTTCAGGGATCCGGACAAAAGACCCAGTACTTC,CASSQVQGSGQKTQYF
TRBV12-3/TRBV12-4,.,.,TRBJ1-2,TGTGCCAGCAGTTTGGGGGTCGGGCTACGGGGCTACACCTTC,CASSLGVGLRGYTF
TRBV5-1,.,TRBD1,TRBJ2-5,TGCGCCAGCAGCTTGGACCGTCTTGGACAGGGGGAGCAGTACTTC,CASSLDRLGQGEQYF
TRBV28,once,.,TRBJ2-5,TGTGCCAGCAGCAGAGGGGCGAACATGGACGAGACCCAGTACTTC,CASSRGANMDETQYF
TRBV20-1,few,.,TRBJ1-3,TGCAGTGCTATAGACAAACGACAGGCCTTCTCTGGAAACACCATATATTTT,CSAIDKRQAFSGNTIYF
TRBV7-6,.,TRBD2,TRBJ2-1,TGTGCCAGCAGCCCGACTAGCGGGGGGTACTACAATGAGCAGTTCTTC,CASSPTSGGYYNEQFF
TRBV9,few,.,TRBJ2-1,TGTGCCAGCAGCGCGGACAATTACAATGAGCAGTTCTTC,CASSADNYNEQFF
TRBV20-1,.,.,TRBJ2-1,TGCAGTGCTAACCGGGGTAACTACAATGAGCAGTTCTTC,CSANRGNYNEQFF
TRBV28,.,.,TRBJ1-6,TGTACCAGCAGTCTGCCCCTCAGTTCACCCCTCCACTTT,CTSSLPLSSPLHF
TRBV7-9,.,TRBD1,TRBJ1-1,TGTGCCAGCAGCGCTCGGACAGGGGAGACTGAAGCTTTCTTT,CASSARTGETEAFF
TRBV27,.,TRBD1,TRBJ1-1,TGTGCCAGCAGACGCAGCGGACAGGGGGCGCTTCGGGCTTTCTTT,CASRRSGQGALRAFF
TRBV10-3,.,.,TRBJ2-1,TGTGCCATCAAGGGGCCGGGTTCTGCCTACAATGAGCAGTTCTTC,CAIKGPGSAYNEQFF
TRBV29-1,few,.,TRBJ2-7,TGCAGCGTTGAGGACCACAGGTACGAGCAGTACTTC,CSVEDHRYEQYF
TRBV5-1,few,TRBD1,TRBJ2-5,TGTGCCAGCAGTTTAGGGGACAGGGGAGAGACCCAGTACTTC,CASSLGDRGETQYF
TRBV27,.,TRBD1,TRBJ2-7,TGTGCCAGCAGTTTTGTACGGGACAGAACCTACGAGCAGTACTTC,CASSFVRDRTYEQYF
TRBV4-2,.,.,TRBJ2-1,TGTGCCAGCAGCCAAGCCACGCTAGGATACAATGAGCAGTTCTTC,CASSQATLGYNEQFF